These 2 T cell receptor beta chains came from one sample sequenced in a study of vaccination and CD4 T cells after COVID-19. Noted treatment: approximately 9-day PBMC culture with coronavirus spike peptide pools or control peptides (ViraFEST assay). Scientists ran DNA taken from cultured CD4+ T cells through the Oncomine TCR Beta short-read assay for sequencing. TCRdb redid the calling of the PCR reads with MiXCR, one entry per CDR3 protein. The repertoire holds some 11,000 distinct CDR3 sequences, with over 65% as singletons. These receptors' antigens are unknown. The sample consisted of CD4+ T cells from blood, cultured in vitro. Receptors originate from a human donor who had recovered from COVID-19.

This rearrangement joins TRBV6-1 to TRBJ2-1, with D perhaps given as TRBD1 or TRBD2 (5 bases each). This CDR3 has 14 residues. CDR1 and CDR2 from the germline V gene are MNHNS and SASEGT. The V gene lost 6 bases and the J gene lost 4 bases, with 13 bases spanning the gap. The CDR3 loop reads CASSRDPDYNEQFF. The DNA of the CDR3 is TGTGCCAGCAGCCGGGACCCGGATTACAATGAGCAGTTCTTC.

The chain employs TRBV4-2 and TRBJ1-2; D possibly corresponds to TRBD1 (6 bases). The V and J ends lost 3 bases and 6 bases respectively, with 11 bases between them. The CDR3 sequence is 13 residues long. Germline V gives CDR1 LGHNA, CDR2 YNFKEQ. The CDR3 DNA reads as TGTGCCAGCAGCCAGTTAAACAGGGATGGCTACACCTTC. This translates into CASSQLNRDGYTF.